This TCR beta chain was obtained from a study of OX40 agonist ivuxolimab in advanced cancers. The overall study: Intravenous ivuxolimab was administered to patients every 2 weeks at 0.01 to 10 mg/kg.

TCRdb's table, derived via immunoSEQ multiplex PCR, lists solely in-frame clones and lacks some. This repertoire shows 15,000 to 20,000 clones, approximately 85% found once; its top ten account for 62%. Study results and caveats: At 0.1 to 3.0 mg/kg, CD4+ and CD8+ blood T cells expanded clonally by week 6.

Concerning this clone: The antigen remains undetermined.

Germline V gene lookup returns CDR1 MGHRA and CDR2 YSYEKL. The ends lost 1 base at V and 4 bases at J; junction bases unmatched: 6. This CDR3 spans 15 amino acids. V and J are TRBV4-1 and TRBJ1-1, with 7 bases identical to TRBD1. Sequenced here: CD4+ or CD8+ T cells sorted from blood, sampled in a trial of the OX40 agonist ivuxolimab. The clonotype originates from an adult with an advanced solid tumor such as melanoma, head and neck, liver or kidney cancer. The CDR3 spells CASSQGREGATEAFF. The CDR3 bases are TGCGCCAGCAGCCAAGGGAGGGAGGGGGCCACTGAAGCTTTCTTT.